The TCR beta chain described here comes from a study of blood T cell repertoires in COVID-19. V was shortened by 0 bases and J by 4 bases, with 10 bases between the two germline ends. CDR3 length: 15 residues. Germline V gives CDR1 MNHEY, CDR2 SVGAGI. As handled by the study authors: Estimation of nucleated cell counts relied on the amplification of reference gene primers. Some clones are missing from TCRdb's copy, which holds only in-frame ones; the method was immunoSEQ multiplex PCR. That table gives V, J and clone size, and the DNA gave D and trimming. The sample gives roughly 280,000 clones, roughly 80% of which show up once; 4% to 5% is in the top ten.

The sequencing sample was made of peripheral blood. The receptor's source is a man in his 60s with acute or convalescent COVID-19. The J gene is TRBJ2-1, the V gene TRBV6-5, with D perhaps TRBD2 (5 bases). The CDR3 DNA follows: TGTGCCAGCAGTTACTCACCCCGGGGTTACAATGAGCAGTTCTTC. Its translation is CASSYSPRGYNEQFF.